The 28 T cell receptor beta chains below all came from one sample that was sequenced in a study of blood T cell repertoires in COVID-19. Using immunoSEQ multiplex PCR, the repertoire was profiled, and TCRdb retains in-frame clones only, with some absent. The table lists over 250,000 clones, around 90% of them singletons. Sequenced input: peripheral blood. Receptors were obtained from a woman aged 30 to 39 with acute or convalescent COVID-19.

The J gene is TRBJ1-1, the V gene TRBV19; the D gene is possibly TRBD1 (6 bases). V lost 2 bases, J lost 6 bases, and 22 bases lay in between. Per the germline V gene, CDR1 is LNHDA and CDR2 is SQIVND (reference sequence). CDR3 length equals 17 residues. The CDR3 coding sequence is TGTGCCAGTAGTATACGGACCACAGGGAGCCTCGGGGCTGAAGCTTTCTTT. Encoded protein: CASSIRTTGSLGAEAFF.

As regards this clone: This sample includes further DNA sequences coding for the same CDR3. This chain links TRBV5-6 with TRBJ1-2; 7 bases map to TRBD1. Trimming removed 0 bases from V and 5 bases from J; junction bases left unmatched: 1. The V gene's germline CDR1 is SGHDT and CDR2 YYEEEE. This CDR3 is built from 13 residues. This chain's CDR3 is CASSLDRGYGYTF. In nucleotides, the CDR3 is TGTGCCAGCAGCTTGGACAGGGGATATGGCTACACCTTC.

V usage is TRBV9 and J usage is TRBJ2-1, with D unresolved. Germline CDR1 reads SGDLS; CDR2 reads YYNGEE. The CDR3 sequence is 16 residues long. The V gene lost 0 bases and the J gene lost 7 bases, with 17 bases spanning the gap. The CDR3, as DNA: TGTGCCAGCAGCGTAGCTTCTAGTGGTTCCGGGAATGAGCAGTTCTTC. Protein sequence: CASSVASSGSGNEQFF.

The chain recombines TRBV9 with TRBJ1-1; 11 bases agree with TRBD1. The CDR3 contains 16 residues. Germline V gene sequence: CDR1 SGDLS, CDR2 YYNGEE. The trim removed 0 bases at V and 4 bases at J, leaving 5 bases unmatched. This chain's CDR3 is CASSVVWTGGGTEAFF. CDR3 sequence (DNA): TGTGCCAGCAGCGTAGTGTGGACAGGGGGCGGCACTGAAGCTTTCTTT.

The chain has TRBV6-5 and TRBJ2-1; 9 nucleotides match TRBD2. The CDR3 covers 15 residues. V shed 2 bases, J shed 8 bases, and the junction held 7 bases outside the gene matches. Per germline, CDR1 MNHEY and CDR2 SVGAGI. CDR3 in DNA: TGTGCCAGCAGTTACCACCTAGCGGGAAGAGATGAGCAGTTCTTC. Protein product: CASSYHLAGRDEQFF.

The chain has TRBV25-1 and TRBJ2-1; D is undetermined. This CDR3 region has 13 residues. Between the trimmed V and J ends, which lost 3 bases and 8 bases, there was a span of 11 bases. Looked up from germline, CDR1 is MGHDK and CDR2 is SYGVNS. CDR3 amino acids: CASSDHSRDEQFF. DNA for the CDR3: TGTGCCAGCAGTGACCACTCTAGAGATGAGCAGTTCTTC.

The genes are TRBV5-1 and TRBJ1-3; tentatively, D is TRBD1 (6 bases). Per germline, CDR1 SGHRS and CDR2 YFSETQ. This CDR3 is built from 17 residues. Trimming shortened V by 1 base and J by 0 bases, and 14 bases separated the two germline ends. In nucleotides, the CDR3 is TGCGCCAGCAGCTTGTTGGGGGCAGAAATCTCTGGAAACACCATATATTTT. As protein: CASSLLGAEISGNTIYF.

The J gene is TRBJ2-2, the V gene TRBV23-1, with 12 nucleotides matching TRBD2. TRBV23-1 is identified as an open reading frame with a role that is uncertain. The CDR3 is made up of 21 amino acids. Unmatched junction bases numbered 22, after V lost 4 bases and J lost 7 bases. The chain's CDR3 is CASSLSTVGDVTSGSDGELFF. The CDR3 nucleotides are TGCGCCAGCAGTCTATCTACAGTGGGGGATGTGACTAGCGGGAGTGACGGGGAGCTGTTTTTT.

V and J are TRBV4-3 and TRBJ2-3; 7 positions agree with TRBD1. The ends lost 3 bases at V and 2 bases at J; junction bases unmatched: 8. The V gene's germline CDR1 is LGHNA and CDR2 YSLEER. The CDR3 has 16 residues. The CDR3 DNA reads TGCGCCAGCAGCCACGCTTTGGACAGGATCACAGATACGCAGTATTTT. It yields the protein CASSHALDRITDTQYF.

The chain combines TRBV6-6 with TRBJ1-2; 8 bases match TRBD1. The CDR3 runs to 15 residues. Germline V lookup: CDR1 MNHNY, CDR2 SVGAGI (reference sequence). V shed 0 bases and J 2 bases; nucleotides not matched to a gene: 2. The CDR3 is CASSYSTGGNYGYTF. In nucleotides, the CDR3 is TGTGCCAGCAGTTACTCTACAGGGGGGAACTATGGCTACACCTTC.

The V call is TRBV30, the J call TRBJ2-5; possible D gene TRBD1, 6 bases. Germline V gives CDR1 GTSNPN, CDR2 SVGIG (reference sequence). There are 15 residues in the CDR3. V lost 2 bases, J lost 5 bases, and 18 bases lay in between. The CDR3 is CAWSSPDRIGETQYF. The CDR3 region has the DNA TGTGCCTGGAGTTCCCCCGACAGGATAGGGGAGACCCAGTACTTC.

The rearrangement joins TRBV5-1 to TRBJ2-1; 12 positions match TRBD2. The V gene's germline CDR1 is SGHRS and CDR2 YFSETQ. Trimming took 1 base from V and 7 from J; bases not matched to a gene: 3. The CDR3 runs 15 residues. The DNA of the CDR3 is TGCGCCAGCAGCTTGAGGCTAGCGGGAGGGAATGAGCAGTTCTTC. It is translated as CASSLRLAGGNEQFF.

The chain is built from TRBV6-5 and TRBJ1-5; D is ambiguous. CDR1 is MNHEY and CDR2 is SVGAGI in the germline V gene. With 2 bases removed from V and 4 bases from J, the gap between germline ends came to 9 bases. The length of the CDR3 is 14 residues. The chain's CDR3 is CASSYPEWNQPQHF. The DNA of the CDR3 is TGTGCCAGCAGTTACCCGGAGTGGAATCAGCCCCAGCATTTT.

The chain uses TRBV3-1 (or the pseudogene TRBV3-2) and TRBJ2-2; no clear D. V lost 4 bases, J lost 1 base, and 10 bases lay in between. The CDR3 has 15 residues. Germline V lookup: CDR1 LGHDT, CDR2 YNNKEL (reference sequence). CDR3 coding DNA: TGTGCCAGCAGCCTCCTAAGTGGGAACACCGGGGAGCTGTTTTTT. Translation: CASSLLSGNTGELFF.

This clone was seen more than once but under ten times. This chain connects TRBV5-6 to TRBJ2-1; D is possibly TRBD1 (6 bases). The CDR3 has 13 residues. The V gene's germline CDR1 is SGHDT and CDR2 YYEEEE. Deletions cut 5 bases from V and 7 bases from J, with 13 bases between. In DNA, the CDR3 is TGTGCCAGCAGTCCTACAGGGTATAATGAGCAGTTCTTC. As protein: CASSPTGYNEQFF.

The chain combines TRBV19 with TRBJ1-2; 10 bases are a match to TRBD1. Germline lookup yields CDR1 LNHDA and CDR2 SQIVND (reference sequence). V lost 6 bases to trimming and J lost 1 base; unmatched junction nucleotides: 5. This CDR3 comprises 15 residues. The CDR3 sequence is CASRGRDRGNYGYTF. CDR3 coding DNA: TGTGCCAGTAGGGGACGGGACAGGGGTAACTATGGCTACACCTTC.

The chain employs TRBV6-5 and TRBJ2-7; the D is unclear. Trimming shortened V by 1 base and J by 7 bases, and 5 bases separated the two germline ends. From germline, CDR1 is MNHEY and CDR2 SVGAGI. This CDR3 spans 11 amino acids. As DNA, the CDR3 is TGTGCCAGCAGTTACTATCAGGAGCAGTACTTC. Protein: CASSYYQEQYF.

This clone was seen once. The V gene is TRBV19, the J gene TRBJ2-3; D gene unclear. In germline, CDR1 is LNHDA, CDR2 SQIVND (reference sequence). Trimming stripped 6 bases from V and 0 bases from J, with 4 bases between. The CDR3 covers 12 residues. This CDR3 reads CASSFSTDTQYF. In DNA form, the CDR3 reads TGTGCCAGTAGCTTTAGCACAGATACGCAGTATTTT.

The V and J genes are TRBV5-1 and TRBJ2-7; a weak D match, TRBD1 (6 bases). Trimming left V 0 bases short and J 6 bases short, with 10 bases between. CDR3 length: 13 residues. The germline gives CDR1 SGHRS, CDR2 YFSETQ. The CDR3 DNA is TGCGCCAGCAGCTTGGCCAGGGGATCCGAGCAGTACTTC. Its protein product is CASSLARGSEQYF. Supplemented by reference TRBV5-1 and TRBJ2-7, the full variable domain reads KAGVTQTPRYLIKTRGQQVTLSCSPISGHRSVSWYQQTPGQGLQFLFEYFSETQRNKGNFPGRFSGRQFSNSRSEMNVSTLELGDSALYLCASSLARGSEQYFGPGTRLTVT.

V gene TRBV7-2 combines with J gene TRBJ2-7; 12 bases are shared with TRBD2. The CDR3 totals 15 residues. The trim removed 5 bases at V and 4 bases at J, leaving 6 bases unmatched. CDR1 and CDR2 (germline): SGHTA, FQGNSA. The DNA for the CDR3 is TGTGCCAGCAGCCCGACTAGCGGGAGCGCGTACGAGCAGTACTTC. Protein product: CASSPTSGSAYEQYF.

The chain employs TRBV7-6 and TRBJ1-2; maybe TRBD1 (6 bases). This CDR3 is built from 15 residues. Deletions cut 0 bases from V and 7 bases from J, with 15 bases between. Per germline, CDR1 SGHVS and CDR2 FNYEAQ. The CDR3 protein is CASSLAGANRVGYTF. The DNA of the CDR3 is TGTGCCAGCAGCTTAGCGGGGGCCAACAGGGTTGGCTACACCTTC.

This clone is a singleton in its sample. V gene TRBV27 combines with J gene TRBJ2-3, with 10 bases fitting TRBD1. V lost 3 bases, J lost 10 bases, and 10 bases stayed unmatched. This CDR3 has 15 residues. Looked up from germline, CDR1 is MNHEY and CDR2 is SMNVEV (reference sequence). CDR3 bases: TGTGCCAGCAGTTTTTCCCGGGACAGGGGTTCGGCGCAGTATTTT. It codes for CASSFSRDRGSAQYF.

The V gene is TRBV19, the J gene TRBJ2-3; 8 bases line up with TRBD2. The length of the CDR3 is 15 residues. Germline values: CDR1 LNHDA, CDR2 SQIVND (reference sequence). The junction had 6 bases not matched to a gene; V was cut back by 4 bases and J by 3 bases. The CDR3 DNA reads as TGTGCCAGTAGTAATAGCGGGATGGGGACAGATACGCAGTATTTT. This codes for CASSNSGMGTDTQYF.

V is TRBV5-4 and J is TRBJ2-3; 8 positions match TRBD1. V shed 3 bases and J 5 bases; nucleotides not matched to a gene: 2. The CDR3 covers 13 residues. Per germline, CDR1 SGHNT and CDR2 YYREEE (reference sequence). The CDR3 coding sequence is TGTGCCAGCAGCTCACAGGGGGTAGATACGCAGTATTTT. Translating it yields CASSSQGVDTQYF.

This clone was detected only once. CDR3 DNA sequence: TGTGCCAGCACCTCGTGGCGGGAGCAGCCCCAGCATTTT. It is translated as CASTSWREQPQHF. The V call is TRBV6-6, the J call TRBJ1-5, with D unresolved. Germline loops: CDR1 MNHNY, CDR2 SVGAGI (reference sequence). The CDR3 length is 13 residues. The germline V and J ends were trimmed by 7 bases and 7 bases, with 14 bases remaining between them.

This rearrangement joins TRBV9 to TRBJ2-3; 7 positions match TRBD2. The CDR3 runs 16 residues. Germline V gives CDR1 SGDLS, CDR2 YYNGEE. V shed 4 bases and J 8 bases; nucleotides not matched to a gene: 16. CDR3 amino acids: CASSTTGTNDSRTQYF. The CDR3, as DNA: TGTGCCAGCAGCACCACTGGGACTAACGATTCACGTACGCAGTATTTT.

The chain employs TRBV5-4 and TRBJ1-4; TRBD1 might be the D (5 bases). There are 13 residues in the CDR3. The V end was cut by 4 bases, the J end by 10 bases, with 14 bases between. Germline V gene data show CDR1 as SGHNT and CDR2 as YYREEE (reference sequence). The DNA of the CDR3 is TGTGCCAGCAGCGTAACAGGTCTTGGAAAACTGTTTTTT. Protein sequence: CASSVTGLGKLFF.

The chain uses TRBV4-3 and TRBJ1-1; D is perhaps TRBD1 (5 bases). V was trimmed by 1 base and J by 2 bases, leaving 8 bases between them. This CDR3 region has 14 residues. Germline CDR1 reads LGHNA; CDR2 reads YSLEER. CDR3 nucleotide sequence: TGCGCCAGCAGCCAAGGCAGGGTAAACACTGAAGCTTTCTTT. The encoded protein is CASSQGRVNTEAFF.